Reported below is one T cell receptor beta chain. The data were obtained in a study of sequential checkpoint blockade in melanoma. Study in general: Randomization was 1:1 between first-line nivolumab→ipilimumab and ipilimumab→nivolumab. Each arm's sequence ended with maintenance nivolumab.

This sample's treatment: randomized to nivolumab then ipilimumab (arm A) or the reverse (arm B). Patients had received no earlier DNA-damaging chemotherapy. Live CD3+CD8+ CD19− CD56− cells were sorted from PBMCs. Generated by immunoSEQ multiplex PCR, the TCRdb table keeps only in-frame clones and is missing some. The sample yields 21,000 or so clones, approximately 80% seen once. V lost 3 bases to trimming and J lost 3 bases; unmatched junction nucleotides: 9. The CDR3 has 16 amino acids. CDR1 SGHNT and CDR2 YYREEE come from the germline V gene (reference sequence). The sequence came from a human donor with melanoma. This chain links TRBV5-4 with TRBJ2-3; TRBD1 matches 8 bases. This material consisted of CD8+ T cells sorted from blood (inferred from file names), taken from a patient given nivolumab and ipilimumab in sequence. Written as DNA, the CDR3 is TGTGCCAGCAGCTCAGCAGTAAACAGGGGGACAGATACGCAGTATTTT. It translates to CASSSAVNRGTDTQYF. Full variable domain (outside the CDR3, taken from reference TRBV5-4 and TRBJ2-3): ETGVTQSPTHLIKTRGQQVTLRCSSQSGHNTVSWYQQALGQGPQFIFQYYREEENGRGNFPPRFSGLQFPNYSSELNVNALELDDSALYLCASSSAVNRGTDTQYFGPGTRLTVL.